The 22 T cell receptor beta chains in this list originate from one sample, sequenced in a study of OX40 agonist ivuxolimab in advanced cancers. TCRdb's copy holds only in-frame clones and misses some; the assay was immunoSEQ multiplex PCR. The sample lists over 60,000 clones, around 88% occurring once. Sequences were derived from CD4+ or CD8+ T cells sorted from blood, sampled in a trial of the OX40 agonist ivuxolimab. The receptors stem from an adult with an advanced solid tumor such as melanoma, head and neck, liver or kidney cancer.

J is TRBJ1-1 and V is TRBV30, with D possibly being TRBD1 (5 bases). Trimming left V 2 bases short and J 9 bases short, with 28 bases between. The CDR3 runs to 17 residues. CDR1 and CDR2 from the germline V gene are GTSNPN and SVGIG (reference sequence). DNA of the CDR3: TGTGCCTGGAGTCCCTCATCAGGACGGGGGAGATCCGGAAAAGCTTTCTTT. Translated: CAWSPSSGRGRSGKAFF.

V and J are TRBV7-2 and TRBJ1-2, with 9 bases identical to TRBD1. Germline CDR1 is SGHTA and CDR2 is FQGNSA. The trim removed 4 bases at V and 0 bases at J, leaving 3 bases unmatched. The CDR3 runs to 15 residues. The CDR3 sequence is CASSSDRGANYGYTF. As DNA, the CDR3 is TGTGCCAGCAGCTCGGACAGGGGAGCTAACTATGGCTACACCTTC.

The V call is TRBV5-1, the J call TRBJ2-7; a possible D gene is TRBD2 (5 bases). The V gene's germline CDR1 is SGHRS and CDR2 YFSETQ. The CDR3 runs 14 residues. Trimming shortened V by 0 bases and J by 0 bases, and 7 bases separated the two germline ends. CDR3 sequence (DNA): TGCGCCAGCAGCTTGGACGGGAACTCCTACGAGCAGTACTTC. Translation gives CASSLDGNSYEQYF.

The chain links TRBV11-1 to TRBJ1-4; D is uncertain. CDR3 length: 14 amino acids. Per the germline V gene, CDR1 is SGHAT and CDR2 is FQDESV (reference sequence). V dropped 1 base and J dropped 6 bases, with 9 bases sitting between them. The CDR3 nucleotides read TGTGCCAGCAGCTTAGTTGCCGGACATGAAAAACTGTTTTTT. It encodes CASSLVAGHEKLFF. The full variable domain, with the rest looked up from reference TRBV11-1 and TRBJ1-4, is EAEVAQSPRYKITEKSQAVAFWCDPISGHATLYWYRQILGQGPELLVQFQDESVVDDSQLPKDRFSAERLKGVDSTLKIQPAELGDSAMYLCASSLVAGHEKLFFGSGTQLSVL.

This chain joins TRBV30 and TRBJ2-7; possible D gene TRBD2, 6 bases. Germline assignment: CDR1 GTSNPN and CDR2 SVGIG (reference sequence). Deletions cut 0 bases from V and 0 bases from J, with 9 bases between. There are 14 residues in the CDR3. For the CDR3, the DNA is TGTGCCTGGAGTGTATCCGGGAGCTCCTACGAGCAGTACTTC. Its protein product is CAWSVSGSSYEQYF. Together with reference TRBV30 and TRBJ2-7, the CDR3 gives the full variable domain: SQTIHQWPATLVQPVGSPLSLECTVEGTSNPNLYWYRQAAGRGLQLLFYSVGIGQISSEVPQNLSASRPQDRQFILSSKKLLLSDSGFYLCAWSVSGSSYEQYFGPGTRLTVT.

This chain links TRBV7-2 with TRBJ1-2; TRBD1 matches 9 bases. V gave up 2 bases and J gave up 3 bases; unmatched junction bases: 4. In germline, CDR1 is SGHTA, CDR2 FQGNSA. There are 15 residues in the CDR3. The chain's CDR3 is CASSLQQGAHYGYTF. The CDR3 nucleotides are TGTGCCAGCAGCTTACAACAGGGGGCGCACTATGGCTACACCTTC. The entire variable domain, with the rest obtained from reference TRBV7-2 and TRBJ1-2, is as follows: GAGVSQSPSNKVTEKGKDVELRCDPISGHTALYWYRQSLGQGLEFLIYFQGNSAPDKSGLPSDRFSAERTGGSVSTLTIQRTQQEDSAVYLCASSLQQGAHYGYTFGSGTRLTVV.

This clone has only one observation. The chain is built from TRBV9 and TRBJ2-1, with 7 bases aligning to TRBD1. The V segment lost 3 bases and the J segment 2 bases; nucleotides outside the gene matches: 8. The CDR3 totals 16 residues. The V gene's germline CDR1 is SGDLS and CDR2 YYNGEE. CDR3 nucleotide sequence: TGTGCCAGCAGCGCCCTGGGACAGCTGACCTACAATGAGCAGTTCTTC. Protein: CASSALGQLTYNEQFF.

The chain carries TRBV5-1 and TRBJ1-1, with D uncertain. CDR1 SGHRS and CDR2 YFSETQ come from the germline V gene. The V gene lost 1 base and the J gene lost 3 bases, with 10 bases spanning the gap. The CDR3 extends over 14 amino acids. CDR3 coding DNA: TGCGCCAGCAGCTTGTCTACTGGGTACACTGAAGCTTTCTTT. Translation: CASSLSTGYTEAFF.

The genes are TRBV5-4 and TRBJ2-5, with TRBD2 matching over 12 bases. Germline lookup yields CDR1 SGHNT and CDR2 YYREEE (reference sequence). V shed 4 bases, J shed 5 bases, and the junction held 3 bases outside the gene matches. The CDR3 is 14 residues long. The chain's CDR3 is CASSPGLAGETQYF. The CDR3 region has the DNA TGTGCCAGCAGCCCCGGACTAGCGGGGGAGACCCAGTACTTC. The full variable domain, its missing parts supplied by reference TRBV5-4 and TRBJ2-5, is ETGVTQSPTHLIKTRGQQVTLRCSSQSGHNTVSWYQQALGQGPQFIFQYYREEENGRGNFPPRFSGLQFPNYSSELNVNALELDDSALYLCASSPGLAGETQYFGPGTRLLVL.

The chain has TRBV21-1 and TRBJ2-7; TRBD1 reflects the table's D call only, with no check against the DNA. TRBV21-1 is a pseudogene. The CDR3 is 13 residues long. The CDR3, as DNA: TGTGCCAGCAGCAAAGTACAGGGTTCCGAGCAGTACTTC. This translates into CASSKVQGSEQYF.

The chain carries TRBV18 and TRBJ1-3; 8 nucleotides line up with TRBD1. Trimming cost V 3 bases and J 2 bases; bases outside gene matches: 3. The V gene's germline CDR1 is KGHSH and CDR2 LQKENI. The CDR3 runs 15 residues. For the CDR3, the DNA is TGTGCCAGCTCACCTACGACAGGGGCTGGAAACACCATATATTTT. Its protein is CASSPTTGAGNTIYF.

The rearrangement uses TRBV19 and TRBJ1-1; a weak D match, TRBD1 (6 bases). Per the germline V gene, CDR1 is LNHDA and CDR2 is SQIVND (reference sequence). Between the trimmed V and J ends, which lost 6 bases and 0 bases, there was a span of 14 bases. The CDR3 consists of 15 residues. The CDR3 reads CASRNRQVMNTEAFF. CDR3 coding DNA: TGTGCCAGTAGAAACCGACAGGTCATGAACACTGAAGCTTTCTTT.

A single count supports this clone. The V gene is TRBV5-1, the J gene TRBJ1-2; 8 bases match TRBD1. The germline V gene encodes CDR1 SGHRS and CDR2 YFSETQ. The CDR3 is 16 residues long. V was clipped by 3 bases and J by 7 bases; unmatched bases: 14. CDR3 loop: CASSSRPGQVVGGYTF. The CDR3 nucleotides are TGCGCCAGCAGCTCACGCCCGGGACAGGTCGTAGGTGGCTACACCTTC.

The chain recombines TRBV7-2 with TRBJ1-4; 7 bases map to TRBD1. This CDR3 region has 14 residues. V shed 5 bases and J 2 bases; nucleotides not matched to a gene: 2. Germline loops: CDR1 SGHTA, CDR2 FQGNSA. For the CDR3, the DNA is TGTGCCAGCAGCCTGGGACAGACTAATGAAAAACTGTTTTTT. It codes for CASSLGQTNEKLFF.

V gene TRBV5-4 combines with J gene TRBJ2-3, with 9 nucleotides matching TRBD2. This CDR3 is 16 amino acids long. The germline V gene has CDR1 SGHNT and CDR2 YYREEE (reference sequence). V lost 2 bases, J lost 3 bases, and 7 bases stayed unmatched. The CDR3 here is CASSLGSGGWTDTQYF. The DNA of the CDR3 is TGTGCCAGCAGCTTAGGTAGCGGGGGATGGACAGATACGCAGTATTTT.

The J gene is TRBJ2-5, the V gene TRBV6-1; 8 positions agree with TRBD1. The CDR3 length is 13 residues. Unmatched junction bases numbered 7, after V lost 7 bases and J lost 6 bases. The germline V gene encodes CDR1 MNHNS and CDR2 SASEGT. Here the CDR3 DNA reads TGTGCCAGCAACCCGGACAGGGTCCAGACCCAGTACTTC. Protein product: CASNPDRVQTQYF.

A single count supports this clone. CDR3 amino acids: CASSYGSSGANVLTF. The CDR3, as DNA: TGTGCCAGCAGCTACGGTAGCTCTGGGGCCAACGTCCTGACTTTC. The chain couples TRBV7-8 to TRBJ2-6; no definite D call. CDR1 and CDR2 from the germline V gene are SGHVS and FQNEAQ. Trimming took 4 bases from V and 0 from J, leaving 7 bases between them. CDR3 length: 15 residues.

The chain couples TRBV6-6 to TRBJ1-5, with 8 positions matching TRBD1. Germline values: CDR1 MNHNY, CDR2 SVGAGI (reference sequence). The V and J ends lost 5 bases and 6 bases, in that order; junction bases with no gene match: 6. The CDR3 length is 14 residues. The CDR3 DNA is TGTGCCAGCAGTCGAGGACAGGGAGGTCAGCCCCAGCATTTT. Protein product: CASSRGQGGQPQHF.

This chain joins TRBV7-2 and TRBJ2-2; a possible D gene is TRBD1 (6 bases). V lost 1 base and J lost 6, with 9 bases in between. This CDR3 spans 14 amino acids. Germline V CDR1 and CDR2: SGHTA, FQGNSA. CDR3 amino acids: CASSLGGGAGELFF. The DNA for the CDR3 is TGTGCCAGCAGCTTAGGAGGGGGTGCCGGGGAGCTGTTTTTT.

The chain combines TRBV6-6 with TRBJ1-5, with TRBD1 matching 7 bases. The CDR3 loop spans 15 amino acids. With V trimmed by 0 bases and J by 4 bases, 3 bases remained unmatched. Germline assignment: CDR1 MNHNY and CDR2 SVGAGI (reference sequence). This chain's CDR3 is CASSYSTGNNQPQHF. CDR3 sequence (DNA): TGTGCCAGCAGTTACTCGACAGGGAATAATCAGCCCCAGCATTTT.

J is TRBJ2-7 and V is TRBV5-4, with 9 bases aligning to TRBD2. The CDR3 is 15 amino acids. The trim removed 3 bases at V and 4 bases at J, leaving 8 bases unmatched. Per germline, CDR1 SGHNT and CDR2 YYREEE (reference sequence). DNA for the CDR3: TGTGCCAGCAGCTATGGGCTAGCGGGAACTTACGAGCAGTACTTC. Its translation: CASSYGLAGTYEQYF. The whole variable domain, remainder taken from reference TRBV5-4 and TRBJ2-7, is ETGVTQSPTHLIKTRGQQVTLRCSSQSGHNTVSWYQQALGQGPQFIFQYYREEENGRGNFPPRFSGLQFPNYSSELNVNALELDDSALYLCASSYGLAGTYEQYFGPGTRLTVT.

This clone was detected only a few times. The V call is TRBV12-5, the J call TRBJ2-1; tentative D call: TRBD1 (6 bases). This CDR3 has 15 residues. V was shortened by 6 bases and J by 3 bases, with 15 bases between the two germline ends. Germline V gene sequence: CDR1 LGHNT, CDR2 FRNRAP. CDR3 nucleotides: TGTGCTAGTGGCTTCCTTGTAGGGGGCTACAATGAGCAGTTCTTC. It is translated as CASGFLVGGYNEQFF.